Listed below are T cell receptor beta chains from one sample, sequenced in a study of T cells in Graves' hyperthyroidism and ophthalmopathy. Each CDR3 protein is one row after TCRdb ran MiXCR on the multiplex PCR reads. The sample records fewer than 750,000 distinct CDR3 sequences, roughly 14% being singletons. Sequencing was done on a sample of blood. These receptors were obtained from a woman between 45 and 65 years old with Graves' ophthalmopathy. The CDR3 runs from the conserved cysteine through the conserved F or W. The D gene is left open where the match is weak. Size is omitted from some rows. Given values are once, few, many or a class for expanded clones.

clone_size	v_call	j_call	d_call	cdr3_nt	cdr3_aa
.	TRBV20-1	TRBJ2-4	.	TGCAGTGCTAAGACACAGGGAAAAAACATTCAGTACTTC	CSAKTQGKNIQYF
many	TRBV12-3/TRBV12-4	TRBJ1-2	.	TGTGCCAGCAGTTTTGGGCATGGGCCCGGCTACACCTTC	CASSFGHGPGYTF
many	TRBV28	TRBJ2-1	.	TGTGCCAGCAGTTTACGTCAAACACCGCAGTTCTTC	CASSLRQTPQFF
few	TRBV4-1	TRBJ1-4	.	TGCGCCAGCAGCCAACCCCTTAGGAGGGAAAAACTGTTTTTT	CASSQPLRREKLFF
few	TRBV10-3	TRBJ2-5	TRBD2	TGTGCCATCAGAAGCGGGAGTGGGGAGACCCAGTACTTC	CAIRSGSGETQYF
.	TRBV20-1	TRBJ2-3	.	TGCAGTGCTGGAACGGGGACAGATACGCAGTATTTT	CSAGTGTDTQYF
many	TRBV6-2/TRBV6-3	TRBJ1-5	.	TGTGCCAGCAATTACGGGACTTATAGCAATCAGCCCCAGCATTTT	CASNYGTYSNQPQHF
few	TRBV4-1	TRBJ2-7	.	TGCGCCAGCAGCCAAGGGCGGTCAGGTGACGAGCAGTACTTC	CASSQGRSGDEQYF
many	TRBV7-3	TRBJ2-3	.	TGTGCCAGCAGCCCTCTAGGGATTGGCGGCCTAAGCACAGATACGCAGTATTTT	CASSPLGIGGLSTDTQYF
.	TRBV18	TRBJ2-7	TRBD2	TGTGCCGGCTCACCAGCTAGGACTAGCGGGAGTTACGAGCAGTACTTC	CAGSPARTSGSYEQYF
many	TRBV28	TRBJ2-1	.	TGTGCCAGCAGTGGGTCGCGGCCTTCCTACAATGAGCAGTTCTTC	CASSGSRPSYNEQFF
few	TRBV6-1	TRBJ1-5	.	TGTGCCAGCAGTATCACTGTGAGTCAGCCCCAGCATTTT	CASSITVSQPQHF
many	TRBV28	TRBJ1-1	.	TGTGCCACCATACCTATCACTGAAGCTTTCTTT	CATIPITEAFF
.	TRBV28	TRBJ2-1	TRBD2	TGTGCCAGCAGTCCCCGGACTAGCGGGAATCGGAATGAGCAGTTCTTC	CASSPRTSGNRNEQFF
many	TRBV20-1	TRBJ1-3	.	TGCAGTGCGAGGACCAGGAGCTCTGGAAACACCATATATTTT	CSARTRSSGNTIYF
many	TRBV6-1	TRBJ2-7	.	TGTGCCAGCAGCGCCTCCTACGAGCAGTACTTC	CASSASYEQYF
many	TRBV6-2/TRBV6-3	TRBJ1-1	.	TGTGCCAGCAACCCCTGGGGGAAGGGGGACACTGAAGCTTTCTTT	CASNPWGKGDTEAFF
many	TRBV6-2/TRBV6-3	TRBJ2-3	.	TGTGCCAGCAGTTACCGGCGGGATACGCAGTATTTT	CASSYRRDTQYF
many	TRBV6-6	TRBJ2-1	.	TGTGCCAGCAGTTACTCGCCGGGACAGGAGGCTAGCGGGACAAGCTCCTACAATGAGCAGTTCTTC	CASSYSPGQEASGTSSYNEQFF
.	TRBV5-1	TRBJ1-3	.	TGCGCCAGCAGCGGGTCCGGCAGCTCGAACACTGGAAACACCATATATTTT	CASSGSGSSNTGNTIYF
many	TRBV12-3/TRBV12-4	TRBJ1-1	.	TGTGCCAGCACCGGGGTTATGAACACTGAAGCTTTCTTT	CASTGVMNTEAFF
few	TRBV29-1	TRBJ2-1	.	TGCAGCTCCGCGGGCTCCTACAATGAGCAGTTCTTC	CSSAGSYNEQFF
many	TRBV2	TRBJ1-2	.	TGTGCCATCCCAAAGGGCAACTATGGCTACACCTTC	CAIPKGNYGYTF
many	TRBV11-1	TRBJ2-7	.	TGTGCCAGCGCCTGGGACTCCTACGAGCAGTACTTC	CASAWDSYEQYF
.	TRBV6-1	TRBJ1-2	.	TGTGCCAGTTTAACCCACCGAGGATTCGGCTACACCTTC	CASLTHRGFGYTF
few	TRBV29-1	TRBJ2-7	TRBD2	TGCAGCGTGGGGCGGGGGGCATACTACGAGCAGTACTTC	CSVGRGAYYEQYF
few	TRBV5-8	TRBJ2-5	TRBD2	TGTGCCAGCAGCTTGTATTGGTCTAGCGGGAGGGCCCGGATCGATCAAGAGACCCAGTACTTC	CASSLYWSSGRARIDQETQYF
many	TRBV7-3	TRBJ2-1	TRBD2	TGTGCCAGCAGCCCCCTAGCGGGGCAGATGTCCTACAATGAGCAGTTCTTC	CASSPLAGQMSYNEQFF
.	TRBV19	TRBJ1-2	.	TGTGCCAGTACCCCCCCCGGGGCTGAGGGGAGGAATCGCTACACCTTC	CASTPPGAEGRNRYTF
many	TRBV27	TRBJ2-1	.	TGTGCCAGCAGTTTCGATGGCAGGGTGGCCCCTTACAATGAGCAGTTCTTC	CASSFDGRVAPYNEQFF
.	TRBV30	TRBJ2-1	TRBD2	TGTGCCTGGAGTGTTGCCCTAGCGGGAGGGCGGGATGAGCAGTTCTTC	CAWSVALAGGRDEQFF
many	TRBV2	TRBJ1-5	.	TGTGCCTCAGCAGGTTCGGGGGATGGGAATCAGCCCCAGCATTTT	CASAGSGDGNQPQHF
.	TRBV6-1	TRBJ2-7	.	TGTGCCAGCACCGCATTTAGGGAAGGCTCCTACGAGCAGTACTTC	CASTAFREGSYEQYF
many	TRBV6-2/TRBV6-3	TRBJ2-1	TRBD2	TGTGCCAGCAGCGCCGTTTGGACTAGCGGGAGGCCTACCGGGGAGCAGTTCTTC	CASSAVWTSGRPTGEQFF
few	TRBV14	TRBJ1-1	.	TGTGCCAGCAGCGAAAGTGGACACAAGAACACTGAAGCTTTCTTT	CASSESGHKNTEAFF
many	TRBV24-1	TRBJ2-2	.	TGTGCCACCAGTGATATGAATTACACCGGGGAGCTGTTTTTT	CATSDMNYTGELFF
once	TRBV20-1	TRBJ2-2	.	TGCAGTGCTAGAGATCACCAGGGTTATACCGGGGAGCTGTTTTTT	CSARDHQGYTGELFF
many	TRBV28	TRBJ2-2	TRBD2	TGTGCCAGCAATGGGGGAGGGTACACCGGGGAGCTGTTTTTT	CASNGGGYTGELFF
.	TRBV7-9	TRBJ1-1	TRBD1	TGTGCCAGCAGCTTATCAAGGACAGGGGGCAATGAAGCTTTCTTT	CASSLSRTGGNEAFF
.	TRBV11-1	TRBJ2-7	.	TGTGCCAGCAGCTTAACCTCCGCGGTGCAGTACTTC	CASSLTSAVQYF
many	TRBV7-9	TRBJ2-3	TRBD1	TGTGCCAGCAGCTCCAGGACAGGGCGAGGAGATACGCAGTATTTT	CASSSRTGRGDTQYF
many	TRBV18	TRBJ2-2	.	TGTGCCAGCTCACCCGCCCGAGACAGCGGAACCGGGGAGCTGTTTTTT	CASSPARDSGTGELFF
many	TRBV6-2/TRBV6-3	TRBJ1-1	.	TGTGCCAGCAGCCGAGGGACAAACACTGAAGCTTTCTTT	CASSRGTNTEAFF
many	TRBV12-3/TRBV12-4	TRBJ1-4	.	TGTGCCAGCAGTTGGCAGGTCCGTAATAATGAAAAACTGTTTTTT	CASSWQVRNNEKLFF
many	TRBV30	TRBJ2-3	TRBD1	TGTGCCGAGCGACAGGGTAGCACAGATACGCAGTATTTT	CAERQGSTDTQYF
.	TRBV19	TRBJ2-1	TRBD1	TGTGCCAGTAGTGTCGGGACAGGGAGATCAAGTGAGCAGTTCTTC	CASSVGTGRSSEQFF
few	TRBV3-1	TRBJ2-2	.	TGTGCCAGCAGCCAAGCTAGGCCGTTCGCGAACACCGGGGAGCTGTTTTTT	CASSQARPFANTGELFF
many	TRBV18	TRBJ1-2	TRBD1	TGTGCCAGCTCACCGTTGACAGGGAACTATGGCTACACCTTC	CASSPLTGNYGYTF
few	TRBV28	TRBJ2-5	.	TGTGCCAGCAGTCCGCCCCTGGGGGAGACCCAGTACTTC	CASSPPLGETQYF
.	TRBV20-1	TRBJ2-1	TRBD2	TGCAGTGCTAGAGGAGTGGGGACTAGCGGGATGAATGAGCAGTTCTTC	CSARGVGTSGMNEQFF
many	TRBV30	TRBJ2-2	.	TGTGCCTGGAGGGCGCGCGGGGCAACTTTCGCGAACACCGGGGAGCTGTTTTTT	CAWRARGATFANTGELFF
many	TRBV30	TRBJ2-3	.	TGTGCCTGGAGAACTAAGGCAGATACGCAGTATTTT	CAWRTKADTQYF
.	TRBV6-5	TRBJ1-4	TRBD1	TGTGCCAGCAGTTACTCGAGAGGGGGCGCCCCCGGTGAAAAACTGTTTTTT	CASSYSRGGAPGEKLFF
.	TRBV20-1	TRBJ1-6	.	TGCAGTGCTCCTGCTACCGGGACTTATAATTCACCCCTCCACTTT	CSAPATGTYNSPLHF
.	TRBV6-2/TRBV6-3	TRBJ2-3	.	TGTGCCAGCAGTGCTAGCCCAGATACGCAGTATTTT	CASSASPDTQYF
few	TRBV27	TRBJ2-7	TRBD2	TGTGCCAGCAGTTTATCGAGAGCGGGGACTTACGAGCAGTACTTC	CASSLSRAGTYEQYF
many	TRBV28	TRBJ2-7	.	TGTGCCAGCAGTTTATTCGCAGGCCGATTCTCCTACGAGCAGTACTTC	CASSLFAGRFSYEQYF
many	TRBV28	TRBJ1-1	.	TGTGCCAGCACTAAAGGGGGGGCCAACGAAGCTTTCTTT	CASTKGGANEAFF
.	TRBV7-6	TRBJ1-1	.	TGTGCCCTCGGGGCAGTGAACACTGAAGCTTTCTTT	CALGAVNTEAFF